Below are 32 T cell receptor beta chains sequenced from a single sample in a study of blood T cells in healthy people across ages. PCR was performed a second time for about 6 to 12 cycles using a sample-barcoded 5' primer and a J-beta primer mix. One entry per CDR3 protein, called by TCRdb with MiXCR from the 5' RACE reads. The sample gives nearly 1 million distinct CDR3 sequences, about 51% of which show up once; about 22% is in the top ten. The sequenced material came from blood. These TCRs come from a woman aged 55-75 years in good health.

The V and J genes are TRBV7-8 and TRBJ2-7; no clear D gene. The germline V gene has CDR1 SGHVS and CDR2 FQNEAQ. This CDR3 is built from 13 residues. V was shortened by 6 bases and J by 2 bases, with 11 bases between the two germline ends. DNA of the CDR3: TGTGCCAGCAGTCAAGCCCCCCCCTACGAGCAGTACTTC. The encoded protein is CASSQAPPYEQYF. The entire variable domain, with the rest obtained from reference TRBV7-8 and TRBJ2-7, is as follows: GAGVSQSPRYKVAKRGQDVALRCDPISGHVSLFWYQQALGQGPEFLTYFQNEAQLDKSGLPSDRFFAERPEGSVSTLKIQRTQQEDSAVYLCASSQAPPYEQYFGPGTRLTVT.

The V gene is TRBV5-1, the J gene TRBJ2-1; 10 bases are shared with TRBD1. The CDR3 totals 17 residues. With 4 bases clipped from V and 6 bases from J, the junction kept 13 bases outside the gene matches. CDR1 and CDR2 from the germline V gene are SGHRS and YFSETQ. This CDR3 is CASSVLPGQGSVNEQFF. The CDR3 DNA reads TGCGCCAGCAGCGTCTTACCGGGACAGGGGTCCGTCAATGAGCAGTTCTTC.

This clonotype was counted once. The chain uses TRBV6-1 and TRBJ2-1; D ambiguous. Germline lookup yields CDR1 MNHNS and CDR2 SASEGT. The CDR3 is 14 residues long. V shed 6 bases and J shed 7 bases, with 16 bases lying between them. The CDR3 loop reads CASRDHVLVNEQFF. In DNA form, the CDR3 reads TGTGCCAGCAGGGACCACGTCCTGGTGAATGAGCAGTTCTTC.

The rearrangement joins TRBV18 to TRBJ2-4; D not certain. The J call could be wrong; TRBJ2-7 is a better fit for the DNA end. The CDR3 is 12 amino acids. From germline, CDR1 is KGHSH and CDR2 LQKENI. For the CDR3, the DNA is TGTGCCAGCTCAGGTCCGGGCGGCGAGCAGTACTTC. This gives the protein CASSGPGGEQYF.

This clonotype appeared a few times. The J gene is TRBJ2-1, the V gene TRBV12-3 or TRBV12-4; TRBD1 or TRBD2 may be the D gene (5 bases each). There are 15 residues in the CDR3. Trimming pared 2 bases from V and 7 bases from J, leaving 15 bases between. In nucleotides, the CDR3 is TGTGCCAGCAGTTTATCGGGGACCGTTTGGAATGAGCAGTTCTTC. This translates into CASSLSGTVWNEQFF.

The V call is TRBV3-1, the J call TRBJ2-7; D gene unclear. V lost 4 bases and J 0 bases, leaving 10 bases between the germline ends. The germline V gene encodes CDR1 LGHDT and CDR2 YNNKEL (reference sequence). CDR3 size: 14 residues. DNA for the CDR3: TGTGCCAGCAGCCGGAAAGGTTCCTCCTACGAGCAGTACTTC. Translation: CASSRKGSSYEQYF.

This clonotype was counted many times. The gene calls are TRBV20-1 and TRBJ2-7; D perhaps matches TRBD1 (6 bases). V was clipped by 3 bases and J by 7 bases, with 16 bases between them. This CDR3 has 13 amino acids. Germline V gives CDR1 DFQATT, CDR2 SNEGSKA (reference sequence). The CDR3 DNA sequence: TGCAGTGCTAGCGGGGACACCCCTTGGGAGCAGTACTTC. This encodes CSASGDTPWEQYF.

The chain joins TRBV28 to TRBJ1-3; no definite D call. CDR1 and CDR2 from the germline V gene are MDHEN and SYDVKM. The CDR3 is 14 amino acids. Trimming stripped 3 bases from V and 3 bases from J, with 9 bases between. CDR3 protein: CASSLLEFGNTIYF. The CDR3 nucleotides are TGTGCCAGCAGTTTGTTGGAGTTTGGAAACACCATATATTTT.

The chain combines TRBV11-2 with TRBJ2-2, with 9 positions matching TRBD1. V dropped 5 bases and J dropped 7; count of bases not matched to a gene: 8. Per the germline V gene, CDR1 is SGHAT and CDR2 is FQNNGV. CDR3 length equals 15 residues. The CDR3 nucleotides are TGTGCCAGCAGCCTGGGACAGGGAGTATTCGGGGAGCTGTTTTTT. This translates into CASSLGQGVFGELFF.

This chain connects TRBV28 to TRBJ2-7, with TRBD2 identical over 10 bases. This CDR3 spans 14 amino acids. The V gene end was trimmed by 6 bases and the J gene end by 2 bases; junction bases not matched to a gene: 4. The V gene's germline CDR1 is MDHEN and CDR2 SYDVKM. CDR3 region: CASRTTSGTYEQYF. The DNA of the CDR3 is TGTGCCAGCAGAACTACTAGCGGGACCTACGAGCAGTACTTC. Full variable domain (outside the CDR3, taken from reference TRBV28 and TRBJ2-7): DVKVTQSSRYLVKRTGEKVFLECVQDMDHENMFWYRQDPGLGLRLIYFSYDVKMKEKGDIPEGYSVSREKKERFSLILESASTNQTSMYLCASRTTSGTYEQYFGPGTRLTVT.

The chain carries TRBV30 and TRBJ2-1, with 10 bases aligning to TRBD2. This CDR3 has 14 residues. Germline CDR1 reads GTSNPN; CDR2 reads SVGIG (reference sequence). Trimming at V came to 2 bases and at J to 6 bases, leaving 4 bases not matched to a gene. DNA of the CDR3: TGTGCCTGGAGTAAAACTAGCGGGATCAATGAGCAGTTCTTC. It encodes CAWSKTSGINEQFF.

This clonotype was seen a few times. The chain couples TRBV27 to TRBJ2-3; D unresolved. Per germline, CDR1 MNHEY and CDR2 SMNVEV (reference sequence). This CDR3 region has 13 residues. Trimming cost V 2 bases and J 13 bases, with 16 bases left between them. CDR3 residues: CASSLGSTVIEYF. CDR3 bases: TGTGCCAGCAGTTTAGGCAGCACGGTCATAGAGTATTTT.

The table lists this clonotype with a few counts. The V gene is TRBV18, the J gene TRBJ2-6; possibly TRBD2 for D (6 bases). Trimming took off 5 bases at V and 1 base at J, with 9 bases between the two ends. The CDR3 covers 15 residues. Germline V lookup: CDR1 KGHSH, CDR2 LQKENI. This chain's CDR3 is CASSSGRSGANVLTF. The CDR3 DNA is TGTGCCAGCTCATCAGGGAGGTCTGGGGCCAACGTCCTGACTTTC.

This clonotype appeared a few times. CDR3 coding DNA: TGTGCCAGCAGCTTGACAGGGTCCGATAATTCACCCCTCCACTTT. As protein: CASSLTGSDNSPLHF. The chain uses TRBV5-6 and TRBJ1-6, with TRBD1 as a possible D gene (6 bases). Germline loops: CDR1 SGHDT, CDR2 YYEEEE. The CDR3 is 15 amino acids. Trimming took off 1 base at V and 5 bases at J, with 10 bases between the two ends.

The V call is TRBV5-1, the J call TRBJ2-1; D is perhaps TRBD1 (6 bases). With the DNA end fitting TRBJ2-7 better, the J assignment may be wrong. The CDR3 spans 15 residues. CDR1 and CDR2 (germline): SGHRS, YFSETQ. Here the CDR3 reads CASSTRDKDYNEQYF. CDR3 in DNA: TGCGCCAGCAGCACCCGGGACAAGGATTACAATGAGCAGTACTTC.

This clonotype was seen only a few times. The J gene is TRBJ1-4, the V gene TRBV20-1, with TRBD1 identical over 7 bases. Germline V gene lookup returns CDR1 DFQATT and CDR2 SNEGSKA (reference sequence). With V trimmed by 6 bases and J by 7 bases, 8 bases remained unmatched. The CDR3 consists of 13 residues. The DNA of the CDR3 is TGCAGTGCCCAGGGGGAAGGCGGTGAAAAACTGTTTTTT. The encoded protein is CSAQGEGGEKLFF.

The chain has TRBV20-1 and TRBJ2-1; tentatively, D is TRBD2 (5 bases). The CDR3 is made up of 17 amino acids. Looked up from germline, CDR1 is DFQATT and CDR2 is SNEGSKA (reference sequence). V lost 1 base and J 0 bases, leaving 16 bases between the germline ends. CDR3 region: CSARGGYSDRSYNEQFF. The CDR3 DNA follows: TGCAGTGCTAGAGGAGGTTATAGCGATCGCTCCTACAATGAGCAGTTCTTC.

The table lists this clonotype with a few counts. This sequence joins TRBV7-2 and TRBJ2-1; D gene unclear. The CDR3 length is 13 residues. The V and J ends lost 1 base and 4 bases respectively, with 5 bases between them. CDR1 and CDR2 from the germline V gene are SGHTA and FQGNSA. The CDR3 DNA reads as TGTGCCAGCAGCTTAGACCTTTACAATGAGCAGTTCTTC. The encoded protein is CASSLDLYNEQFF. The full variable domain, rest sourced from reference TRBV7-2 and TRBJ2-1, is GAGVSQSPSNKVTEKGKDVELRCDPISGHTALYWYRQSLGQGLEFLIYFQGNSAPDKSGLPSDRFSAERTGGSVSTLTIQRTQQEDSAVYLCASSLDLYNEQFFGPGTRLTVL.

The genes are TRBV28 and TRBJ1-2; D is perhaps TRBD1 (6 bases). Germline V gene sequence: CDR1 MDHEN, CDR2 SYDVKM. Trimming took off 5 bases at V and 2 bases at J, with 9 bases between the two ends. The CDR3 length is 13 residues. CDR3 bases: TGTGCCAGCAGTGTGGGGGCCAACTATGGCTACACCTTC. Amino acid sequence: CASSVGANYGYTF.

The rearrangement joins TRBV7-2 to TRBJ2-4; possible D gene TRBD2, 5 bases. Near its end, the DNA agrees better with TRBJ2-5, so the J call may be wrong. The CDR3 is made up of 15 amino acids. Per germline, CDR1 SGHTA and CDR2 FQGNSA. The CDR3 bases are TGTGCCAGCAGCTTCGATGCCTTCGGCGGGGAGACCCAGTACTTC. As protein: CASSFDAFGGETQYF.

The rearrangement links TRBV6-2 or TRBV6-3 to TRBJ1-2, with TRBD1 matching 7 bases. V trimming: 2 bases; J trimming: 2 bases; junction bases outside the gene matches: 2. CDR3 size: 14 residues. Germline CDR1 MNHEY, CDR2 SVGEGT. The CDR3 DNA is TGTGCCAGCAGTTACGTGGGACAGAACTATGGCTACACCTTC. This sequence encodes CASSYVGQNYGYTF.

This clonotype has only a few counts. This chain uses TRBV5-6 with TRBJ2-3, with no clear D. CDR1 and CDR2 from the germline V gene are SGHDT and YYEEEE. The CDR3 contains 13 residues. Trimming stripped 2 bases from V and 2 bases from J, with 6 bases between. The CDR3 coding sequence is TGTGCCAGCAGCTTCCCCTTCACAGATACGCAGTATTTT. This translates into CASSFPFTDTQYF.

This sequence joins TRBV7-2 and TRBJ2-5, with D possibly matching TRBD2 (5 bases). Trimming shortened V by 7 bases and J by 13 bases, and 19 bases separated the two germline ends. CDR1 is SGHTA and CDR2 is FQGNSA in the germline V gene. The length of the CDR3 is 12 residues. The CDR3: CASTMASGSGYF. The CDR3 DNA reads TGTGCCAGCACCATGGCCTCGGGATCTGGGTACTTC. Drawing the rest from reference TRBV7-2 and TRBJ2-5, the complete variable domain is GAGVSQSPSNKVTEKGKDVELRCDPISGHTALYWYRQSLGQGLEFLIYFQGNSAPDKSGLPSDRFSAERTGGSVSTLTIQRTQQEDSAVYLCASTMASGSGYFGPGTRLLVL.

This clonotype has just a few counts. V is TRBV29-1 and J is TRBJ2-4; D remains unclear. V was trimmed by 4 bases and J by 0 bases, leaving 7 bases between them. Germline loops: CDR1 SQVTM, CDR2 ANQGSEA. The CDR3 runs 13 residues. CDR3 sequence (DNA): TGCAGCGTTGTCCCCGAAGCCAAAAACATTCAGTACTTC. Its translation: CSVVPEAKNIQYF.

The rearrangement joins TRBV24-1 to TRBJ2-5; D is unresolved. The J call may be wrong; the DNA end is better matched by TRBJ2-7. Germline values: CDR1 KGHDR, CDR2 SFDVKD. The CDR3 sequence is 16 residues long. The CDR3 sequence is CATSESSGPHEGEQYF. The DNA for the CDR3 is TGTGCCACCAGTGAGAGTTCCGGGCCCCATGAAGGCGAGCAGTACTTC.

This clonotype was observed a handful of times. The V gene is TRBV6-6, the J gene TRBJ2-7; D is ambiguous. The CDR3 extends over 15 amino acids. The ends were cut back, 2 bases at V and 0 bases at J, with 11 bases in the middle. Germline CDR1 reads MNHNY; CDR2 reads SVGAGI (reference sequence). CDR3: CASSYGVKRSYEQYF. The DNA of the CDR3 is TGTGCCAGCAGTTACGGGGTGAAACGCTCCTACGAGCAGTACTTC.

The chain joins TRBV6-2 or TRBV6-3 to TRBJ1-6; 9 bases are shared with TRBD1. V lost 8 bases, J lost 14 bases, and 10 bases stayed unmatched. The CDR3 consists of 13 residues. Per germline, CDR1 MNHEY and CDR2 SVGEGT. The CDR3 protein is CASRGTGSASLHF. CDR3 nucleotide sequence: TGTGCCAGCCGAGGGACAGGGTCGGCTTCCCTCCACTTT.

The chain combines TRBV20-1 with TRBJ2-7, with D uncertain. Germline loops: CDR1 DFQATT, CDR2 SNEGSKA (reference sequence). The CDR3 contains 14 residues. V lost 4 bases to trimming and J lost 2 bases, with 15 bases between them. The DNA for the CDR3 is TGCAGTGCTACTCCCAGGAAGTTCCCCTACGAGCAGTACTTC. It encodes CSATPRKFPYEQYF.

This chain uses TRBV7-8 with TRBJ2-3; D is perhaps TRBD2 (5 bases). The germline V and J ends were trimmed by 2 bases and 3 bases, with 9 bases remaining between them. The V gene's germline CDR1 is SGHVS and CDR2 FQNEAQ. The CDR3 contains 14 residues. CDR3: CASSLTGKTDTQYF. CDR3 DNA sequence: TGTGCCAGCAGCTTAACGGGGAAGACAGATACGCAGTATTTT.

On this clonotype itself: It may be a read error: a sequence one base away is much more abundant. CDR3 sequence: CASSKTQETQYF. The CDR3 DNA reads TGTGCCAGCAGTAAGACCCAAGAGACCCAGTACTTC. The chain has TRBV6-1 and TRBJ2-5; D is unresolved. The V and J ends lost 5 bases and 1 base respectively, with 5 bases between them. Germline CDR1 is MNHNS and CDR2 is SASEGT. The CDR3 has 12 residues.

The gene calls are TRBV19 and TRBJ2-2, with 12 bases identical to TRBD2. J lost 5 bases, V lost 4 bases, and 8 bases had no gene match. Germline CDR1 LNHDA, CDR2 SQIVND (reference sequence). The CDR3 has 17 residues. CDR3 sequence: CASSTQTSGRQTGELFF. The CDR3 DNA is TGTGCCAGTAGTACGCAGACTAGCGGGAGACAAACCGGGGAGCTGTTTTTT.

This chain links TRBV7-2 with TRBJ2-7; a weak D match, TRBD1 (6 bases). Germline assignment: CDR1 SGHTA and CDR2 FQGNSA. The CDR3 contains 16 residues. V was pared by 1 base and J by 3 bases, with 16 bases between. CDR3 amino acids: CASSLEAATGYYEQYF. Written as DNA, the CDR3 is TGTGCCAGCAGCTTAGAGGCAGCGACAGGTTACTACGAGCAGTACTTC.